These T cell receptor beta chains were read from a single sample in a study of cytomegalovirus exposure and HLA in healthy donors. TCRdb's copy holds only in-frame clones and misses some; the assay was immunoSEQ multiplex PCR. This table has 150,000 to 200,000 clones, roughly 91% appearing once. The source material was PBMCs. Every receptor here comes from a man younger than 30 in good health and CMV-seropositive. Both conserved end residues are part of each CDR3. D genes are given only for firm matches. Rows give clone size only sometimes, using once, few, many, or a class for an expanded clone.

V gene	CDR3 length	D gene	clone size	J gene	CDR3 DNA	CDR3 protein
TRBV25-1	15	NA	NA	TRBJ2-2	TGTGCCAGCAGTGATAATGGACAGATTCACGGGGAGCTGTTTTTT	CASSDNGQIHGELFF
TRBV5-4	14	NA	NA	TRBJ2-1	TGTGCCAGCAGCTTTTTGGGGAGACGCGATGAGCAGTTCTTC	CASSFLGRRDEQFF
TRBV5-8	15	TRBD1	NA	TRBJ1-5	TGTGCCAGCAGCTTTCAGGGGGCGAGCAATCAGCCCCAGCATTTT	CASSFQGASNQPQHF
TRBV19	14	NA	NA	TRBJ2-7	TGTGCCAGTACCCCGCGGGCGGGGAACTACGAGCAGTACTTC	CASTPRAGNYEQYF
TRBV7-9	15	TRBD1	NA	TRBJ1-2	TGTGCCAGCAGCTTAGTCCCACAGACAGGGCACGGCTACACCTTC	CASSLVPQTGHGYTF
TRBV25-1	15	NA	NA	TRBJ2-3	TGTGCCAGCAGTGATCAGGGCGGGGTCACAGATACGCAGTATTTT	CASSDQGGVTDTQYF
TRBV6-4	15	TRBD1	few	TRBJ2-7	TGTGCCAGCAGTCCATGGGACAGGCGGACTGGAGAGCAGTACTTC	CASSPWDRRTGEQYF
TRBV7-9	17	TRBD1	NA	TRBJ2-5	TGTGCCAGCAGCTCAACCCCCCGGGACAGGGTAAAAGAGACCCAGTACTTC	CASSSTPRDRVKETQYF
TRBV11-2	15	NA	NA	TRBJ2-1	TGTGCCAGCAGCTACGGGAGCCGGTCCTACAATGAGCAGTTCTTC	CASSYGSRSYNEQFF
TRBV6-5	15	NA	NA	TRBJ1-1	TGTGCCAGCAGCCCCCCTGGGTGGGGGGACACTGAAGCTTTCTTT	CASSPPGWGDTEAFF
TRBV28	15	NA	NA	TRBJ1-1	TGTGCCAGCAGTATTAGGGGAATTGTAAACACTGAAGCTTTCTTT	CASSIRGIVNTEAFF
TRBV6-1	15	TRBD2	NA	TRBJ2-5	TGTGCCAGCAGAACCGGGACTAGCGGGAGTGAGACCCAGTACTTC	CASRTGTSGSETQYF
TRBV4-1	14	TRBD1	NA	TRBJ2-5	TGCGCCAGCAGCTCCCGACAGGGCCAAGAGACCCAGTACTTC	CASSSRQGQETQYF
TRBV30	11	NA	once	TRBJ1-1	TGTGCCTGGAGTGCTCCAGGGGAAGCTTTCTTT	CAWSAPGEAFF
TRBV6-5	13	TRBD2	few	TRBJ2-7	TGTGCCAGCTCTCTAGCGGGATCCTACGAGCAGTACTTC	CASSLAGSYEQYF
TRBV5-1	14	NA	NA	TRBJ2-7	TGCGCCAGCAGCAACAGGGTCCCCCCCTACGAGCAGTACTTC	CASSNRVPPYEQYF
TRBV5-1	15	TRBD1	NA	TRBJ2-5	TGCGCCAGCAGCTGGGGGACAGGGGGCCCAGAGACCCAGTACTTC	CASSWGTGGPETQYF